These 25 T cell receptor beta chains came from one sample sequenced in a study of cytomegalovirus exposure and HLA in healthy donors. PCR used 60 Vbeta primers and 13 Jbeta primers. Measured with immunoSEQ multiplex PCR; TCRdb has only the in-frame clones, and not every one. The table records about 140,000 clones, around 79% of them present only once. Sequenced input: PBMCs. These receptor sequences come from a woman between 50 and 59 years old in good health and CMV-seropositive.

V and J are TRBV2 and TRBJ2-2; 7 bases match TRBD1. The CDR3 covers 13 residues. The V and J ends lost 7 bases and 9 bases, in that order; junction bases with no gene match: 8. Per the germline V gene, CDR1 is SNHLY and CDR2 is FYNNEI. The CDR3 reads CASNGQATRELFF. The CDR3 nucleotides read TGTGCCAGCAATGGACAGGCTACCAGGGAGCTGTTTTTT.

The DNA for the CDR3 is TGTGCCAGCAGCGACAGGGACTCGTGGGGAAACACCATATATTTT. The encoded protein is CASSDRDSWGNTIYF. The chain couples TRBV7-9 to TRBJ1-3; 7 nucleotides agree with TRBD1. Looked up from germline, CDR1 is SEHNR and CDR2 is FQNEAQ (reference sequence). Trimming at V came to 5 bases and at J to 4 bases, leaving 8 bases not matched to a gene. This CDR3 has 15 residues.

In DNA form, the CDR3 reads TGCGCCAGCAGCCCTGGGCGGGACAGAGTCTACGAGCAGTACTTC. Amino acids: CASSPGRDRVYEQYF. The chain carries TRBV5-1 and TRBJ2-7; maybe TRBD1 (7 bases). The CDR3 runs 15 residues. Trimming cost V 4 bases and J 3 bases, with 17 bases left between them. The germline CDR1 and CDR2 sequences are SGHRS and YFSETQ.

The chain couples TRBV5-1 to TRBJ1-6; 10 bases are a match to TRBD1. Trimming cost V 0 bases and J 8 bases; bases outside gene matches: 2. Germline assignment: CDR1 SGHRS and CDR2 YFSETQ. The CDR3 totals 15 residues. The CDR3 bases are TGCGCCAGCAGCTTGGATGGGACAGGGGATTCACCCCTCCACTTT. As protein: CASSLDGTGDSPLHF.

The V call is TRBV6-1, the J call TRBJ1-2, with 8 bases that match TRBD1. The germline CDR1 and CDR2 sequences are MNHNS and SASEGT. The CDR3 length is 17 residues. Trimming at V came to 4 bases and at J to 3 bases, leaving 13 bases not matched to a gene. As DNA, the CDR3 is TGTGCCAGCAGTGGAGGACAGGGAGGGTTCAGGGACTATGGCTACACCTTC. Protein: CASSGGQGGFRDYGYTF.

In its sample, this clone was seen a few times. The chain recombines TRBV29-1 with TRBJ1-1; no reliable D call. The CDR3 totals 11 residues. Germline V CDR1 and CDR2: SQVTM, ANQGSEA. V was pared by 7 bases and J by 8 bases, with 14 bases between. DNA for the CDR3: TGCAGCGCCGAGGAGTGGGAGGAAGCTTTCTTT. Translating gives CSAEEWEEAFF.

V is TRBV25-1 and J is TRBJ2-1; D is perhaps TRBD2 (6 bases). V dropped 5 bases and J dropped 9 bases, with 20 bases sitting between them. Germline CDR1 MGHDK, CDR2 SYGVNS. The CDR3 has 15 residues. The CDR3 nucleotides read TGTGCCAGCAGTAGCCCACGGGGAGGTTTAAGTGAGCAGTTCTTC. Residues: CASSSPRGGLSEQFF.

The rearrangement links TRBV6-4 to TRBJ1-1; no firm D call. The CDR3 is 13 residues long. CDR1 and CDR2 from the germline V gene are MRHNA and SNTAGT. Trimming cost V 10 bases and J 1 base, with 13 bases left between them. The CDR3 spells CATALQTNTEAFF. The CDR3 region has the DNA TGTGCCACCGCTTTACAGACGAACACTGAAGCTTTCTTT.

J is TRBJ2-4 and V is TRBV7-9; possibly TRBD2 for D (6 bases). CDR1 and CDR2 (germline): SEHNR, FQNEAQ (reference sequence). V lost 5 bases and J lost 7, with 9 bases in between. CDR3 length: 12 amino acids. The CDR3 sequence is CASSREDNIQYF. DNA for the CDR3: TGTGCCAGCAGCAGGGAGGATAACATTCAGTACTTC. Full variable domain (outside the CDR3, taken from reference TRBV7-9 and TRBJ2-4): DTGVSQNPRHKITKRGQNVTFRCDPISEHNRLYWYRQTLGQGPEFLTYFQNEAQLEKSRLLSDRFSAERPKGSFSTLEIQRTEQGDSAMYLCASSREDNIQYFGAGTRLSVL.

The V and J genes are TRBV6-1 and TRBJ2-7, with 10 bases matching TRBD1. This CDR3 contains 14 residues. Germline trimming cut 7 bases from V and 2 bases from J; bases unmatched to any gene: 5. CDR1 MNHNS and CDR2 SASEGT come from the germline V gene. DNA for the CDR3: TGTGCCAGCATGGACAGGGGGAAGACCTACGAGCAGTACTTC. Translating gives CASMDRGKTYEQYF.

The J gene is TRBJ1-1, the V gene TRBV12-5, with TRBD1 identical over 7 bases. Unmatched junction bases numbered 9, after V lost 6 bases and J lost 8 bases. The CDR3 totals 13 residues. CDR1 LGHNT and CDR2 FRNRAP come from the germline V gene. As DNA, the CDR3 is TGTGCTAGTGGAAGGGACAGCTTTACCGAAGCTTTCTTT. It specifies CASGRDSFTEAFF.

This clone showed up just once. This chain links TRBV7-2 with TRBJ2-5; perhaps TRBD1 as D (5 bases). V was shortened by 4 bases and J by 5 bases, with 23 bases between the two germline ends. This CDR3 has 17 residues. Germline V gene lookup returns CDR1 SGHTA and CDR2 FQGNSA. The CDR3 here is CASSSPDRARVWETQYF. Here the CDR3 DNA reads TGTGCCAGCAGCTCACCTGACAGAGCTAGGGTTTGGGAGACCCAGTACTTC.

The J gene is TRBJ2-6, the V gene TRBV9; D is perhaps TRBD1 (5 bases). Per the germline V gene, CDR1 is SGDLS and CDR2 is YYNGEE. The V gene lost 5 bases and the J gene lost 3 bases, with 27 bases spanning the gap. The CDR3 runs to 20 residues. The CDR3 spells CASSDPSKAGFLNGANVLTF. In nucleotides, the CDR3 is TGTGCCAGCAGTGATCCTTCCAAGGCAGGGTTTTTGAATGGGGCCAACGTCCTGACTTTC.

The chain joins TRBV9 to TRBJ2-3; possibly TRBD2 for D (7 bases). The V and J ends lost 1 base and 2 bases respectively, with 8 bases between them. Germline CDR1 and CDR2: SGDLS and YYNGEE. The CDR3 is 14 amino acids. The CDR3 nucleotides read TGTGCCAGCAGCGTACGGGGGGCCACAGATACGCAGTATTTT. This sequence encodes CASSVRGATDTQYF.

Remarks on this clone: At one end the junction does not follow the germline gene, possibly because of a read error. This chain joins TRBV2 and TRBJ1-1; D remains ambiguous. Germline V gives CDR1 SNHLY, CDR2 FYNNEI. The CDR3 is made up of 12 amino acids. CDR3 coding DNA: TGTGCCAGCAGTCACCGGCACGGGGAAGGTTTCTTT. Protein: CASSHRHGEGFF.

A few counts support this clone. The J gene is TRBJ2-7, the V gene TRBV6-6; TRBD1 matches 7 bases. Germline V gene data show CDR1 as MNHNY and CDR2 as SVGAGI (reference sequence). After removal of 5 bases from V and 6 bases from J, the junction contained 7 bases not matched to a gene. This CDR3 contains 13 residues. The CDR3 here is CASSNTGESEQYF. CDR3 coding DNA: TGTGCCAGCAGTAATACAGGGGAGTCCGAGCAGTACTTC.

This chain uses TRBV6-5 with TRBJ1-2; tentatively, D is TRBD1 (6 bases). Trimming cost V 6 bases and J 2 bases, with 10 bases left between them. The CDR3 is made up of 13 amino acids. The germline V gene has CDR1 MNHEY and CDR2 SVGAGI. This CDR3 reads CASSYDRNYGYTF. The CDR3, as DNA: TGTGCCAGCAGCTATGACAGGAACTATGGCTACACCTTC.

The CDR3, as DNA: TGTGCCAGCAGAATCGACACAGGGGGCGCGAATGGCTACACCTTC. It translates to CASRIDTGGANGYTF. The V gene is TRBV6-5, the J gene TRBJ1-2; TRBD1 agrees at 9 bases. Trimming at V came to 6 bases and at J to 6 bases, leaving 11 bases not matched to a gene. CDR3 length equals 15 residues. Germline CDR1 is MNHEY and CDR2 is SVGAGI.

V usage is TRBV4-1 and J usage is TRBJ1-1, with a tentative D call TRBD1 (5 bases). This CDR3 has 14 residues. Germline V gene lookup returns CDR1 MGHRA and CDR2 YSYEKL. V lost 7 bases and J 5 bases, leaving 17 bases between the germline ends. The CDR3 bases are TGCGCCAGCAACGGCGGGGGTGGAGTAACTGAAGCTTTCTTT. Translation gives CASNGGGGVTEAFF.

This chain connects TRBV6-6 to TRBJ1-2; 7 positions agree with TRBD1. Germline CDR1 reads MNHNY; CDR2 reads SVGAGI (reference sequence). Trimming at V came to 5 bases and at J to 8 bases, leaving 14 bases not matched to a gene. The CDR3 sequence is 15 residues long. The CDR3 DNA follows: TGTGCCAGCAGTGATAGGGGGCGCCCATTGAAGGGCTACACCTTC. Its protein is CASSDRGRPLKGYTF.

The J gene is TRBJ2-5, the V gene TRBV4-2; 9 positions match TRBD2. The V gene's germline CDR1 is LGHNA and CDR2 YNFKEQ. J gave up 3 bases and V 3 bases, and 8 bases lay outside the gene matches. CDR3 length: 16 residues. The CDR3 coding sequence is TGTGCCAGCAGCCAGGGCCCGACTAGCGGTGAAGAGACCCAGTACTTC. Translating it yields CASSQGPTSGEETQYF.

This clone was detected only a few times. V gene TRBV9 combines with J gene TRBJ2-3; the D is unclear. The CDR3 sequence is 12 residues long. Germline lookup yields CDR1 SGDLS and CDR2 YYNGEE. Trimming removed 4 bases at V and 4 bases at J, with 7 bases between. CDR3 in amino acids: CASSLISDTQYF. The CDR3 DNA reads as TGTGCCAGCAGCTTAATTTCAGATACGCAGTATTTT.

The V gene is TRBV2, the J gene TRBJ2-7; 8 nucleotides align to TRBD1. CDR3 size: 14 residues. Germline V gives CDR1 SNHLY, CDR2 FYNNEI. V dropped 11 bases and J dropped 2; count of bases not matched to a gene: 11. The chain's CDR3 is CADRRGTGAYEQYF. CDR3 sequence (DNA): TGTGCCGACCGAAGAGGGACAGGCGCCTACGAGCAGTACTTC.

This clone has a handful of counts. The chain joins TRBV2 to TRBJ1-5; TRBD1 is a possible D gene (5 bases). Germline V gives CDR1 SNHLY, CDR2 FYNNEI. Deletions cut 7 bases from V and 7 bases from J, with 11 bases between. This CDR3 has 12 residues. The CDR3 nucleotides read TGTGCCAGCACGGGGGACGGGCAGCCCCAGCATTTT. As protein: CASTGDGQPQHF.

The V and J genes are TRBV29-1 and TRBJ2-7; 8 bases are shared with TRBD1. This CDR3 has 12 residues. V shed 6 bases and J 6 bases; nucleotides not matched to a gene: 7. The V gene's germline CDR1 is SQVTM and CDR2 ANQGSEA. CDR3 in DNA: TGCAGCGTCGGACAGGGAAGCATCGAGCAGTACTTC. Translated: CSVGQGSIEQYF.